A single TCR beta chain is shown here with its context. Its recognized antigen is unknown. Nothing much larger sits one base from this clone, and base qualities are not available. This entry belongs to a study of T cells in localized non-small cell lung cancer (dated by TCRdb to about 2020). Turning to the overall study: The study analyzed T cell repertoires of about 230 early-stage NSCLC patients, comparing tumors and uninvolved tumor-adjacent lungs. A mean age of 66.3 years was recorded for the NSCLC patients, of whom around 120 were male and 90 to 110 were female. The cohort comprised roughly 230 treatment-naïve NSCLC patients with resected, localized lung tumors. Findings and caveats that apply to the study as a whole: Multi-region tumor sequencing was not performed, so intratumor heterogeneity could not be excluded. Of the top 100 tumor clones, a median of around 57 were detected in paired uninvolved adjacent lung; 28 were also among that lung's top 100. Longer overall survival was associated with higher blood T cell density, whereas shorter survival was associated with higher adjacent-lung clonality. Uninvolved tumor-adjacent lung showed the highest T cell clonality, higher than tumor, which suggests more focused antigenic responses in the adjacent lung. Because of the exploratory design, TCR variables were selected using unadjusted p-values without false-discovery rate correction.

At diagnosis, peripheral blood, uninvolved tumor-adjacent lung and tumor were collected and stored as a combination of fresh-frozen and FFPE material. For TCR repertoire profiling, the blood samples were analyzed as peripheral blood mononuclear cells. TCR beta CDR3 regions were sequenced from DNA using the immunoSEQ Assay. The authors' analysis ran thus. T cell density was computed as TCR beta template counts normalized to usable DNA estimated by amplifying housekeeping genes. Richness was estimated using the preseqR package, with extrapolation to 400,000 templates for PBMC samples and to 120,000 templates for tissue samples. Clonality was defined by subtracting Pielou's evenness from one. Tissue-enriched TCRs were identified through differential abundance testing performed on productive amino-acid clonotypes, with a minimum total count of 5 and an alpha of 0.1. The Jaccard Index and the Morisita Overlap Index were used to quantify repertoire overlap between compartments. TCR beta CDR3s were clustered by GLIPH together with public tetramer-defined viral CDR3s, and at least three viral sequences plus V-gene enrichment were required for viral motifs. Entries here come from immuneACCESS through TCRdb and include only in-frame sequences with V and J called. Some clones fail to appear in such tables; in the studies checked, an unresolved V gene covers under half of the shortfall, and the cause of the remainder is unknown. That table gives V, J and clone size, and the DNA gave D and trimming. The sample table holds just over 15,000 clones, of which approximately 87% were seen once. Under 35% of the sample belongs to the ten largest clones.

The germline V gene provides CDR1 SNHLY and CDR2 FYNNEI. The V and J ends are trimmed by 6 bases and 1 base, leaving 12 bases between them. Including the terminal cysteine and phenylalanine, the CDR3 comprises 14 residues. Here the CDR3 DNA is all that survives: 42 bases in frame from base 1. This sample comprised peripheral blood mononuclear cells, obtained before any cancer treatment. The sequence derives from a male donor aged 60 or over with stage II lung adenocarcinoma. The V and J genes are TRBV2 and TRBJ1-1; the D gene identity is not certain. The CDR3 protein sequence reads: CASRISAPNTEAFF. Here is the DNA: TGTGCCAGCAGGATTTCCGCTCCGAACACTGAAGCTTTCTTT.